These 31 T cell receptor beta chains were sequenced from one sample in a study of control samples from healthy donors and cancer patients. Method: immunoSEQ multiplex PCR; TCRdb's copy keeps in-frame clones and lacks some. The table records some 170,000 clones, around 94% of them present only once. Sequences were obtained from PBMCs. These receptors were taken from a man in his sixties with colorectal cancer.

The rearrangement uses TRBV15 and TRBJ2-7; 9 positions agree with TRBD2. The CDR3 is 18 residues long. Trimming took 1 base from V and 0 from J; bases not matched to a gene: 10. The germline V gene has CDR1 LNHNV and CDR2 YYDKDF (reference sequence). The CDR3 here is CATSRGRPSGARSYEQYF. DNA for the CDR3: TGTGCCACCAGCAGAGGCCGGCCTAGCGGGGCCCGCTCCTACGAGCAGTACTTC.

The chain is built from TRBV2 and TRBJ1-1; 10 bases are shared with TRBD1. J lost 2 bases, V lost 6 bases, and 9 bases had no gene match. CDR1 is SNHLY and CDR2 is FYNNEI in the germline V gene. The CDR3 is 16 amino acids. CDR3 in amino acids: CASRVPGQGTNTEAFF. The CDR3 DNA sequence: TGTGCCAGCAGGGTCCCGGGACAGGGGACAAACACTGAAGCTTTCTTT.

J is TRBJ1-2 and V is TRBV28, with 8 bases identical to TRBD1. The germline V gene encodes CDR1 MDHEN and CDR2 SYDVKM. J was trimmed by 8 bases and V by 5 bases; bases with no gene match: 10. This CDR3 spans 14 amino acids. CDR3 sequence reads: CASSSSGTGFGYTF. CDR3 nucleotide sequence: TGTGCCAGCAGTAGTTCCGGGACAGGCTTCGGCTACACCTTC.

The chain is built from TRBV5-1 and TRBJ2-1, with a tentative D call TRBD2 (5 bases). Looked up from germline, CDR1 is SGHRS and CDR2 is YFSETQ. The CDR3 extends over 14 amino acids. Trimming stripped 0 bases from V and 7 bases from J, with 11 bases between. CDR3 loop: CASSLEITSNEQFF. The CDR3 region has the DNA TGCGCCAGCAGCTTGGAAATTACTAGTAATGAGCAGTTCTTC.

The CDR3, as DNA: TGCGCCAGCAGCCGAGACCGGGACGTAGCCTACGAGCAGTACTTC. As protein: CASSRDRDVAYEQYF. This sequence joins TRBV4-3 and TRBJ2-7; perhaps D is TRBD1 or TRBD2 (5 bases each). The V gene's germline CDR1 is LGHNA and CDR2 YSLEER. V was clipped by 4 bases and J by 2 bases, with 15 bases between them. The length of the CDR3 is 15 residues.

The chain couples TRBV7-9 to TRBJ1-1; D uncertain. Germline lookup yields CDR1 SEHNR and CDR2 FQNEAQ (reference sequence). The CDR3 extends over 13 amino acids. V was cut by 1 base and J by 6 bases, with 9 bases left in between. CDR3 nucleotide sequence: TGTGCCAGCAGCTTAGAAGGTTGGCCTGAAGCTTTCTTT. It is translated as CASSLEGWPEAFF.

The chain has TRBV19 and TRBJ1-1; 11 nucleotides align to TRBD1. From germline, CDR1 is LNHDA and CDR2 SQIVND (reference sequence). The CDR3 spans 14 residues. Trimming at V came to 5 bases and at J to 11 bases, leaving 10 bases not matched to a gene. The CDR3 protein is CASSPSRTGGNAFF. CDR3 in DNA: TGTGCCAGTAGTCCCAGCCGGACAGGGGGCAACGCTTTCTTT. Variable domain in full (rest from reference TRBV19 and TRBJ1-1): DGGITQSPKYLFRKEGQNVTLSCEQNLNHDAMYWYRQDPGQGLRLIYYSQIVNDFQKGDIAEGYSVSREKKESFPLTVTSAQKNPTAFYLCASSPSRTGGNAFFGQGTRLTVV.

CDR3 coding DNA: TGTGCCAGCAGCCAAGATTTGCAGGGGGCAAACACTGAAGCTTTCTTT. Translation: CASSQDLQGANTEAFF. The V and J genes are TRBV4-2 and TRBJ1-1, with 8 bases matching TRBD1. From germline, CDR1 is LGHNA and CDR2 YNFKEQ. The CDR3 has 16 residues. V lost 0 bases to trimming and J lost 2 bases; unmatched junction nucleotides: 5.

This clone was seen once. The rearrangement links TRBV10-3 to TRBJ2-3; 11 bases are a match to TRBD1. This CDR3 contains 14 residues. Germline lookup yields CDR1 ENHRY and CDR2 SYGVKD. The ends lost 8 bases at V and 4 bases at J; junction bases unmatched: 5. The CDR3 sequence is CAILDRGRSDTQYF. In DNA, the CDR3 is TGTGCCATCTTGGACAGGGGGCGGTCAGATACGCAGTATTTT.

The chain carries TRBV27 and TRBJ1-1, with 10 bases identical to TRBD1. V lost 5 bases and J lost 10; bases outside the gene matches: 13. CDR1 and CDR2 (germline): MNHEY, SMNVEV (reference sequence). The CDR3 is 15 amino acids. The CDR3 DNA is TGTGCCAGCAGTACGGGGACAGGGGTACGAGCGAGAGCTTTCTTT. Encoded protein: CASSTGTGVRARAFF.

In its sample, this clone was seen a few times. One end of the junction varies from germline; a read error may be responsible. The rearrangement links TRBV10-1 to TRBJ1-4; tentative D call: TRBD1 (6 bases). Germline values: CDR1 WNHNN, CDR2 SYGVQD (reference sequence). The CDR3 is 17 residues long. Here the CDR3 DNA reads TGCGCCAGCAGTGCTACTTTTCTCGGGACAACGAATGAAAAACTGTTTTTT. Translated, it gives CASSATFLGTTNEKLFF.

V is TRBV29-1 and J is TRBJ2-7; 8 bases fit TRBD1. J gave up 4 bases and V 2 bases, and 13 bases lay outside the gene matches. The CDR3 spans 16 residues. Germline V gene lookup returns CDR1 SQVTM and CDR2 ANQGSEA. The CDR3 nucleotides read TGCAGCGTTGAATTCCAGGAACAGGGGGATTCATACGAGCAGTACTTC. This codes for CSVEFQEQGDSYEQYF.

The chain couples TRBV5-8 to TRBJ1-2, with D unresolved. V lost 2 bases and J lost 5, with 10 bases in between. The CDR3 is 13 residues long. Germline-derived CDR1 and CDR2 are SGHTS and YDEGEE. CDR3 sequence: CASSLIQTYGYTF. CDR3 sequence (DNA): TGTGCCAGCAGCTTAATCCAGACTTATGGCTACACCTTC. Supplemented by reference TRBV5-8 and TRBJ1-2, the full variable domain reads EAGVTQSPTHLIKTRGQQATLRCSPISGHTSVYWYQQALGLGLQFLLWYDEGEERNRGNFPPRFSGRQFPNYSSELNVNALELEDSALYLCASSLIQTYGYTFGSGTRLTVV.

The V call is TRBV9, the J call TRBJ2-3; 9 positions agree with TRBD2. Germline lookup yields CDR1 SGDLS and CDR2 YYNGEE. The CDR3 is 18 residues long. V was clipped by 3 bases and J by 0 bases; unmatched bases: 11. As DNA, the CDR3 is TGTGCCAGCAGCGCGGCAGGGCGGGGGGGCCCCAGCACAGATACGCAGTATTTT. Translating it yields CASSAAGRGGPSTDTQYF.

Here the CDR3 reads CASSGGLGGYTF. CDR3 DNA sequence: TGTGCCAGCAGCGGGGGGCTGGGGGGCTACACCTTC. The V and J genes are TRBV5-4 and TRBJ1-2, with D possibly matching TRBD1 (6 bases). The V end lost 4 bases, the J end lost 8 bases, and 12 bases lay between the germline ends. Looked up from germline, CDR1 is SGHNT and CDR2 is YYREEE (reference sequence). This CDR3 has 12 amino acids.

The chain uses TRBV24-1 and TRBJ2-3; D might be TRBD2 (6 bases). Germline lookup yields CDR1 KGHDR and CDR2 SFDVKD. The CDR3 loop spans 16 amino acids. V gave up 4 bases and J gave up 1 base, with 14 bases separating them. CDR3 protein: CATSEPSGGGTDTQYF. The CDR3, as DNA: TGTGCCACCAGTGAACCCTCGGGCGGGGGCACAGATACGCAGTATTTT.

The chain has TRBV7-9 and TRBJ1-2; D is unclear. Trimming removed 2 bases at V and 4 bases at J, with 11 bases between. The germline gives CDR1 SEHNR, CDR2 FQNEAQ (reference sequence). The CDR3 covers 14 residues. The DNA of the CDR3 is TGTGCCAGCAGCTTAAGCGCTTCGTTCTATGGCTACACCTTC. Translated, it gives CASSLSASFYGYTF.

CDR3 nucleotide sequence: TGTGCCACCAGTGATGAGACAGTCCTAGGGTGCTATGGCTACACCTTC. Its protein is CATSDETVLGCYGYTF. The V gene is TRBV24-1, the J gene TRBJ1-2; TRBD1 might be the D (5 bases). Trimming stripped 3 bases from V and 4 bases from J, with 17 bases between. Germline-derived CDR1 and CDR2 are KGHDR and SFDVKD. This CDR3 spans 16 amino acids.

The chain is built from TRBV9 and TRBJ1-6; TRBD1 agrees at 9 bases. The CDR3 extends over 16 amino acids. The V segment lost 4 bases and the J segment 9 bases; nucleotides outside the gene matches: 11. CDR1 is SGDLS, CDR2 YYNGEE, per germline. For the CDR3, the DNA is TGTGCCAGCAGCACGGGACAGGGAGGAGGAAGTTCACCCCTCCACTTT. Its translation: CASSTGQGGGSSPLHF.

J is TRBJ2-7 and V is TRBV6-6, with TRBD1 matching 7 bases. V gave up 4 bases and J gave up 6 bases; unmatched junction bases: 12. Germline CDR1 and CDR2: MNHNY and SVGAGI (reference sequence). There are 15 residues in the CDR3. The CDR3 sequence: CASSSSGTALAEQYF. The CDR3, as DNA: TGTGCCAGCAGTTCCTCCGGGACAGCTCTCGCCGAGCAGTACTTC.

The chain carries TRBV5-6 and TRBJ1-2; D perhaps matches TRBD1 (5 bases). Trimming removed 4 bases from V and 14 bases from J, with 15 bases in between. The CDR3 is made up of 11 amino acids. Germline CDR1 reads SGHDT; CDR2 reads YYEEEE. In DNA, the CDR3 is TGTGCCAGCAGCCGGAGAGGGGCGAATACCTTC. This encodes CASSRRGANTF.

There are a few counts of this clone. V gene TRBV21-1 combines with J gene TRBJ1-2; the D segment call TRBD1 is taken from the table without a DNA check. TRBV21-1 has pseudogene status. This CDR3 region has 16 residues. CDR3 nucleotide sequence: TGTGCCAGCAGCAAAGCGCCCAGGGGGATACGCGATGGCTACACCTTC. Protein sequence: CASSKAPRGIRDGYTF.

This chain uses TRBV6-5 with TRBJ1-2, with 8 nucleotides matching TRBD1. This CDR3 has 12 amino acids. Germline values: CDR1 MNHEY, CDR2 SVGAGI. V was clipped by 8 bases and J by 8 bases; unmatched bases: 7. In DNA form, the CDR3 reads TGTGCCAGCGCCCAGGGGGCGCGGGGCTACACCTTC. Protein: CASAQGARGYTF.

V and J are TRBV2 and TRBJ2-5; D might be TRBD1 or TRBD2, each matching 5 bases. Looked up from germline, CDR1 is SNHLY and CDR2 is FYNNEI. V gave up 4 bases and J gave up 5 bases, with 14 bases separating them. The CDR3 runs to 14 residues. The CDR3 is CASSGGTAPETQYF. The DNA of the CDR3 is TGTGCCAGCAGTGGGGGGACGGCGCCGGAGACCCAGTACTTC.

V and J are TRBV30 and TRBJ2-1, with D possibly TRBD1 on 5 matching bases. CDR1 GTSNPN and CDR2 SVGIG come from the germline V gene (reference sequence). Trimming pared 4 bases from V and 4 bases from J, leaving 8 bases between. The CDR3 is 12 amino acids. This chain's CDR3 is CAWTGHYNEQFF. DNA of the CDR3: TGTGCCTGGACAGGGCATTACAATGAGCAGTTCTTC.

The V gene is TRBV3-1 (or the pseudogene TRBV3-2), the J gene TRBJ2-3, with 12 positions matching TRBD1. The CDR3 sequence is 17 residues long. Germline V lookup: CDR1 LGHDT, CDR2 YNNKEL (reference sequence). V dropped 1 base and J dropped 2; count of bases not matched to a gene: 4. CDR3 nucleotide sequence: TGTGCCAGCAGCCAAGGGGACAGGGGGCCCACCACAGATACGCAGTATTTT. Amino acids: CASSQGDRGPTTDTQYF.

The V gene is TRBV19, the J gene TRBJ2-3; 9 nucleotides agree with TRBD2. This CDR3 has 15 amino acids. From germline, CDR1 is LNHDA and CDR2 SQIVND (reference sequence). V lost 5 bases, J lost 1 base, and 4 bases stayed unmatched. For the CDR3, the DNA is TGTGCCAGTAGTCCAGCTAGCGGGGGCACAGATACGCAGTATTTT. It codes for CASSPASGGTDTQYF.

Only a few counts were recorded for this clone. This chain joins TRBV2 and TRBJ1-2; TRBD1 aligns across 9 bases. Germline V lookup: CDR1 SNHLY, CDR2 FYNNEI. The CDR3 totals 14 residues. Trimming removed 3 bases from V and 6 bases from J; junction bases left unmatched: 5. CDR3 nucleotide sequence: TGTGCCAGCAGTGACTGGACAGGGGAGGATGGCTACACCTTC. Its translation is CASSDWTGEDGYTF. Full variable domain (remainder filled in from reference TRBV2 and TRBJ1-2): EPEVTQTPSHQVTQMGQEVILRCVPISNHLYFYWYRQILGQKVEFLVSFYNNEISEKSEIFDDQFSVERPDGSNFTLKIRSTKLEDSAMYFCASSDWTGEDGYTFGSGTRLTVV.

This clone has a single count. CDR3 bases: TGCGCCAGCAGCTTGGGAGCCCGTCCGGACACTTATGGCTACACCTTC. Amino acids: CASSLGARPDTYGYTF. J is TRBJ1-2 and V is TRBV5-1; D perhaps matches TRBD1 (5 bases). The CDR3 runs 16 residues. Germline V gene sequence: CDR1 SGHRS, CDR2 YFSETQ. Trimming took off 0 bases at V and 5 bases at J, with 17 bases between the two ends. Combining the CDR3 with reference TRBV5-1 and TRBJ1-2 gives the whole variable domain KAGVTQTPRYLIKTRGQQVTLSCSPISGHRSVSWYQQTPGQGLQFLFEYFSETQRNKGNFPGRFSGRQFSNSRSEMNVSTLELGDSALYLCASSLGARPDTYGYTFGSGTRLTVV.

This chain links TRBV18 with TRBJ1-4; the match to TRBD1 covers 11 bases. In germline, CDR1 is KGHSH, CDR2 LQKENI. CDR3 length: 16 residues. The J segment lost 3 bases and the V segment lost 3 bases, leaving 3 bases of the junction unmatched. CDR3 bases: TGTGCCAGCTCACCCTGGGGACAGGGGGCTAATGAAAAACTGTTTTTT. Its translation: CASSPWGQGANEKLFF.

The chain carries TRBV4-1 and TRBJ2-1, with 7 nucleotides matching TRBD1. This CDR3 is 16 amino acids long. Trimming at V came to 4 bases and at J to 4 bases, leaving 10 bases not matched to a gene. Germline lookup yields CDR1 MGHRA and CDR2 YSYEKL. The chain's CDR3 is CASSLLSDRDYNEQFF. The CDR3, as DNA: TGCGCCAGCAGCCTTCTATCAGACAGGGATTACAATGAGCAGTTCTTC.